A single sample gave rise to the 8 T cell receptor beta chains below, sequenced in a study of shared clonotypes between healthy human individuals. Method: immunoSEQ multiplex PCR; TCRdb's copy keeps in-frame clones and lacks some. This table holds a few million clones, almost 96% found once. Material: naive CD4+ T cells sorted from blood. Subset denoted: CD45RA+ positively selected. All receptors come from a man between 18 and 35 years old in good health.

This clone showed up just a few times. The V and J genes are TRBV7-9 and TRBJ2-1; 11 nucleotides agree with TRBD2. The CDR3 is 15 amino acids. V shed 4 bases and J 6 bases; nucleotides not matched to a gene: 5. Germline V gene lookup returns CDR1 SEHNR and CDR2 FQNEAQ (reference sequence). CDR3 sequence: CASSSPLAGANEQFF. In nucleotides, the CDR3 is TGTGCCAGCAGCTCTCCACTAGCGGGAGCCAATGAGCAGTTCTTC.

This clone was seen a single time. The CDR3 nucleotides are TGTGCCTGGAGTGTACACGGGTCCTATGGCTACACCTTC. Its translation: CAWSVHGSYGYTF. The chain uses TRBV30 and TRBJ1-2; D unclear. Deletions cut 0 bases from V and 4 bases from J, with 9 bases between. From germline, CDR1 is GTSNPN and CDR2 SVGIG (reference sequence). The CDR3 has 13 amino acids.

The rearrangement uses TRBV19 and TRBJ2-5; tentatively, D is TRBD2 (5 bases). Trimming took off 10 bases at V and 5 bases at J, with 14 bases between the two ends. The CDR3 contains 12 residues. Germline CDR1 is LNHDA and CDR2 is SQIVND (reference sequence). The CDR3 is CATAERVETQYF. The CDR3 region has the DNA TGTGCCACCGCCGAGAGGGTTGAGACCCAGTACTTC.

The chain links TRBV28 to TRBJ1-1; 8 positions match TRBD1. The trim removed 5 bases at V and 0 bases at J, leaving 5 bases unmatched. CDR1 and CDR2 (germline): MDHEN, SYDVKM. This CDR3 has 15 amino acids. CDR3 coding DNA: TGTGCCAGCAGTGCGAGACAGGGGATGAACACTGAAGCTTTCTTT. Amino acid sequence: CASSARQGMNTEAFF.

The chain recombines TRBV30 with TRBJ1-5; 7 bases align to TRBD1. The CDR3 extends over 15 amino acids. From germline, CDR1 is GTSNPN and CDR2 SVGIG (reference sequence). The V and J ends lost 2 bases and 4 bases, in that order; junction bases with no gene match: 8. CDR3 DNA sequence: TGTGCCTGGAGTTCGACAGGGATAGGAAATCAGCCCCAGCATTTT. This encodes CAWSSTGIGNQPQHF.

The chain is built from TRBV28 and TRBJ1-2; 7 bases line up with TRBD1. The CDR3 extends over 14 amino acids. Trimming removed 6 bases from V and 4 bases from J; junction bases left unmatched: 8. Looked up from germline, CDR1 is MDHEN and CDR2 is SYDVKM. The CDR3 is CASSTTGTIYGYTF. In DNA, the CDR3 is TGTGCCAGCAGCACGACAGGGACTATCTATGGCTACACCTTC.

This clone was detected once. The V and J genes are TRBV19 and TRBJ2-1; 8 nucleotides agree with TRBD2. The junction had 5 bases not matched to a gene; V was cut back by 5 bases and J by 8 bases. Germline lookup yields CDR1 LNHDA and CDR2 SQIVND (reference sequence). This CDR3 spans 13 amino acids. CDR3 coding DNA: TGTGCCAGTAGTGGGGGACTAGTCTATGAGCAGTTCTTC. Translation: CASSGGLVYEQFF.

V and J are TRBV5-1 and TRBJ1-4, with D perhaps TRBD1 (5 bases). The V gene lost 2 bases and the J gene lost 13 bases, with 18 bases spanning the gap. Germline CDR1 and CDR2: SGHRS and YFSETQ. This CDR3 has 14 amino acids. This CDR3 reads CASSFGTEGGRLFF. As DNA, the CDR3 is TGCGCCAGCAGCTTCGGGACTGAAGGAGGGCGACTGTTTTTT.